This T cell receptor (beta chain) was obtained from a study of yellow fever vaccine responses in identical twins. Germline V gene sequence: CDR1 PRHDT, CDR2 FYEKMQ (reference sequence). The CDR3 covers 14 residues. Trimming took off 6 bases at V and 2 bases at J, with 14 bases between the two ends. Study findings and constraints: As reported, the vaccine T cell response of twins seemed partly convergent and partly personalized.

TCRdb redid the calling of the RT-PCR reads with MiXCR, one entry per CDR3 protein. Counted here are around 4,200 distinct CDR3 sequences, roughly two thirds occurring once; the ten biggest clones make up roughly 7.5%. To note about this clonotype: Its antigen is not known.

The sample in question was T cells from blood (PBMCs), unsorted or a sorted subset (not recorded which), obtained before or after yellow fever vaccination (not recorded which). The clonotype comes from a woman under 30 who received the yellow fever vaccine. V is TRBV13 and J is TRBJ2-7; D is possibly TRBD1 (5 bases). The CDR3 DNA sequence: TGTGCCAGCAGATACTTACAGGTCCCCTACGAGCAGTACTTC. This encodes CASRYLQVPYEQYF.